A selection of T cell receptor beta chains follows, all from one sample in a study of blood T cell repertoires in COVID-19. Generated by immunoSEQ multiplex PCR, the TCRdb table keeps only in-frame clones and is missing some. This sample has 250,000 to 300,000 clones; roughly 85% occur once, and the top ten carry about 1.9%. The sequenced material came from PBMCs or T cells enriched from blood (not recorded which). These receptor sequences come from a woman between 45 and 60 years old who had recovered from COVID-19. CDR3s include the opening cysteine and the closing phenylalanine or tryptophan. D genes are given only for firm matches. Clone size is not always given. Where it is, it says once, few, many or a class for expanded clones.

CDR3nt,CDR3aa,abundance,d_gene,v_gene,j_gene
TGTGCCAGCAGTTTGAGATTAGACAGGGGAGGATCCGGCACTGAAGCTTTCTTT,CASSLRLDRGGSGTEAFF,once,TRBD1,TRBV27,TRBJ1-1
TGTGCCAGCAAAAGGGGCGGAGAATACATTCAGTACTTC,CASKRGGEYIQYF,-,-,TRBV28,TRBJ2-4
TGTGCCAGCAGCAACCCAGACAATGGCTACACCTTC,CASSNPDNGYTF,-,-,TRBV5-4,TRBJ1-2
TGTGCCAGCAGCACGCTGAGGGGACAGGGACATGGCGGGGAGCTGTTTTTT,CASSTLRGQGHGGELFF,-,TRBD1,TRBV27,TRBJ2-2
TGTGCCAGCAGCCCTGGCGCCGGGAGGGGGAACCAAGAGACCCAGTACTTC,CASSPGAGRGNQETQYF,-,TRBD2,TRBV7-2,TRBJ2-5
TGTGCCAGCAGCGAGACTAGCGGGAGAGGCACCGGGGAGCTGTTTTTT,CASSETSGRGTGELFF,-,TRBD2,TRBV3-1/TRBV3-2,TRBJ2-2
TGTGCCAGCAGTAGGGCCTCCCGGACAGCTTTCTATGGCTACACCTTC,CASSRASRTAFYGYTF,-,-,TRBV28,TRBJ1-2
TGTGCCAGCAGCGTAGAAGGTAGCGGGAGGTACGAGCAGTACTTC,CASSVEGSGRYEQYF,-,TRBD2,TRBV9,TRBJ2-7
TGTGCCAGTAGTAGTAGCTCCTACGAGCAGTACTTC,CASSSSSYEQYF,-,-,TRBV19,TRBJ2-7
TGCAGCGTTCTCCAACAGGGGGCAGGTAATGAGCAGTTCTTC,CSVLQQGAGNEQFF,-,TRBD1,TRBV29-1,TRBJ2-1
TGTGCCAGCAGAGCCGGGAGCACAGATACGCAGTATTTT,CASRAGSTDTQYF,-,-,TRBV6-5,TRBJ2-3
TGTGCCACCAGCAGTGCTGGACAGGGAAGAACCGGGGAGCTGTTTTTT,CATSSAGQGRTGELFF,once,TRBD1,TRBV15,TRBJ2-2
TGTGCCAGCAGGGGACTAGCGGATGAGCAGTTCTTC,CASRGLADEQFF,-,TRBD2,TRBV2,TRBJ2-1
TGTGCCAGCAGTTTAATTAGGACAGGGGGATATGGCTACACCTTC,CASSLIRTGGYGYTF,-,TRBD1,TRBV28,TRBJ1-2
TGTGCCAGCAGTTCCACGACTAGGTTCGATGAGCAGTTCTTC,CASSSTTRFDEQFF,-,-,TRBV6-5,TRBJ2-1
TGTGCCATCAGTGAGGCGCTAGCGAGCACAGATACGCAGTATTTT,CAISEALASTDTQYF,-,-,TRBV10-3,TRBJ2-3
TGTGCCAGCAGCTCGAACAGGGTAGACAATGAGCAGTTCTTC,CASSSNRVDNEQFF,-,-,TRBV5-6,TRBJ2-1
TGTGCCAGCAGTTTGACGGCGTGGGGCAGGGGATCCTACGAGCAGTACTTC,CASSLTAWGRGSYEQYF,-,-,TRBV28,TRBJ2-7
TGCGCCAGCAGCCAAGTGGTCCAGGGTAAGGGTCGGATCGGGGAGCTGTTTTTT,CASSQVVQGKGRIGELFF,few,-,TRBV4-1,TRBJ2-2
TGTGCCAGCAGTATCAGAACAGCGAACACCGGGGAGCTGTTTTTT,CASSIRTANTGELFF,-,-,TRBV6-6,TRBJ2-2
TGCAGCGTTGGGGTTCCCTCTAGCGGGAGTACGTACGAGCAGTACTTC,CSVGVPSSGSTYEQYF,-,TRBD2,TRBV29-1,TRBJ2-7
TGTGCCAGCAGTTCCTACCGCCACAATGAGCAGTTCTTC,CASSSYRHNEQFF,once,-,TRBV27,TRBJ2-1
TGTGCCAGCAGCGTAGCTGTAGATAACTATGGCTACACCTTC,CASSVAVDNYGYTF,-,-,TRBV9,TRBJ1-2
TGTGCCAGTTCGTCTGGAGGAGCTGGAAACACCATATATTTT,CASSSGGAGNTIYF,-,-,TRBV19,TRBJ1-3
TGTGCCAGTAGTATAGTAGGGGGGAACACTGAAGCTTTCTTT,CASSIVGGNTEAFF,-,-,TRBV19,TRBJ1-1
TGTGCCAGCAGCTTTAGCGGGAGCTCCTACAATGAGCAGTTCTTC,CASSFSGSSYNEQFF,-,TRBD2,TRBV9,TRBJ2-1
TGTGCCAGCAGCTTAGGGGGAGGGCAATTCTTC,CASSLGGGQFF,-,TRBD2,TRBV7-9,TRBJ2-4
TGTGCCAGTAGTATGCACAGAGATCAGCCCCAGCATTTT,CASSMHRDQPQHF,-,-,TRBV19,TRBJ1-5
TGTGCCAGCAGTTCGCCGGGACAGGGGGCCGGCGAGCAGTACTTC,CASSSPGQGAGEQYF,-,TRBD1,TRBV27,TRBJ2-7
TGTGCCAGCAGTTTAGACCAGGGGGCGCTGAACGAGCAGTACTTC,CASSLDQGALNEQYF,-,TRBD1,TRBV5-4,TRBJ2-7
TGCAGCGGCGGGGGGGCCTCCGGGTTCTTC,CSGGGASGFF,-,TRBD2,TRBV29-1,TRBJ2-1
TGTGCCAGTAGTACCGACTCAAACATAGATACGCAGTATTTT,CASSTDSNIDTQYF,once,-,TRBV19,TRBJ2-3
TGTGCCAGCAGTTCAAGGGGACTAGGGAGCAATCAGCCCCAGCATTTT,CASSSRGLGSNQPQHF,-,-,TRBV28,TRBJ1-5
TGTGCCAGTATCGTTAGCGGGAAGATCTACAATGAGCAGTTCTTC,CASIVSGKIYNEQFF,-,TRBD2,TRBV19,TRBJ2-1